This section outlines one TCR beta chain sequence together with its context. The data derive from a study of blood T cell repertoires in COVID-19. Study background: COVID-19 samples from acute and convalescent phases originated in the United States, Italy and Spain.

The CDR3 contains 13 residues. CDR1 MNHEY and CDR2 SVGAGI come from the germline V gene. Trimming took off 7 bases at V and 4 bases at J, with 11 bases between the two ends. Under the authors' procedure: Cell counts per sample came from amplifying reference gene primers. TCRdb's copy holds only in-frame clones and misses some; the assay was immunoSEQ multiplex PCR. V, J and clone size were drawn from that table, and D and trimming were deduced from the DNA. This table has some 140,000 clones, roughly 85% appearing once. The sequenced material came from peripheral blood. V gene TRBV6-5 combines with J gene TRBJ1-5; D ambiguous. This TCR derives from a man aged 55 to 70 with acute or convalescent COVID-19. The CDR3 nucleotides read TGTGCCAGCACTGTGGTAGAAAATCAGCCCCAGCATTTT. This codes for CASTVVENQPQHF.